This T cell receptor beta chain stems from a study of blood T cell repertoires in COVID-19. Study-wide context: The United States, Italy and Spain provided the acute and convalescent COVID-19 samples. Nucleic acid was either cDNA or gDNA, and it came from T cells, B-cell-depleted T cells, or PBMCs.

Under the authors' procedure: Amplified reference gene primers provided the basis for estimating nucleated cell counts. Here immunoSEQ multiplex PCR was the method, and the copy in TCRdb shows in-frame clones only, minus some. That table gives V, J and clone size, and the DNA gave D and trimming. The data show about 250,000 clones, about 70% seen once. CDR3 length equals 14 residues. The V and J ends lost 5 bases and 8 bases, in that order; junction bases with no gene match: 11. Germline loops: CDR1 LGHDT, CDR2 YNNKEL (reference sequence). The sequencing sample was made of peripheral blood. The sequence came from a woman older than 75 with acute or convalescent COVID-19. This chain joins TRBV3-1 (or the pseudogene TRBV3-2) and TRBJ1-2; 7 bases match TRBD1. CDR3: CASSNQGVLGGYTF. The CDR3 coding sequence is TGTGCCAGCAGCAATCAGGGGGTCCTCGGAGGCTACACCTTC.